The 27 T cell receptor beta chains below all came from one sample that was sequenced in a study of blood T cell repertoires in COVID-19. Data came from immunoSEQ multiplex PCR; TCRdb stores just in-frame clones and leaves some out. The repertoire includes about 150,000 clones, approximately 80% of them detected once, and approximately 8% sits in the top ten. Material: peripheral blood. The receptor set was obtained from a woman older than 75 with COVID-19, enrolled during active disease.

V is TRBV12-5 and J is TRBJ2-5; 7 nucleotides line up with TRBD1. CDR3 length equals 14 residues. V trimming: 6 bases; J trimming: 2 bases; junction bases outside the gene matches: 6. Germline V gene data show CDR1 as LGHNT and CDR2 as FRNRAP. CDR3 amino acids: CASGSGTAQETQYF. The CDR3, as DNA: TGTGCTAGTGGCTCAGGGACAGCGCAAGAGACCCAGTACTTC.

In its sample, this clone was seen once. This sequence joins TRBV3-1 (or the pseudogene TRBV3-2) and TRBJ1-2, with D unresolved. CDR1 and CDR2 from the germline V gene are LGHDT and YNNKEL (reference sequence). The V gene lost 3 bases and the J gene lost 8 bases, with 19 bases spanning the gap. The CDR3 consists of 15 residues. CDR3 protein: CASSQEEGRVGGYTF. CDR3 DNA: TGTGCCAGCAGCCAGGAAGAGGGCCGCGTGGGAGGCTACACCTTC.

This clone was seen just once. The rearrangement joins TRBV28 to TRBJ1-2, with 7 bases lining up with TRBD1. CDR1 is MDHEN and CDR2 is SYDVKM in the germline V gene. The V segment lost 3 bases and the J segment 3 bases; nucleotides outside the gene matches: 7. The CDR3 runs to 15 residues. The CDR3 DNA reads as TGTGCCAGCAGTTTGGAAGACAGGGCGGACTATGGCTACACCTTC. Its translation: CASSLEDRADYGYTF.

This chain connects TRBV2 to TRBJ1-1; the match to TRBD1 covers 7 bases. CDR1 is SNHLY, CDR2 FYNNEI, per germline. CDR3 size: 13 residues. Trimming removed 7 bases from V and 2 bases from J; junction bases left unmatched: 4. Here the CDR3 reads CASTGQPNTEAFF. The CDR3 DNA sequence: TGTGCCAGCACGGGACAGCCCAACACTGAAGCTTTCTTT.

The chain carries TRBV3-1 (or the pseudogene TRBV3-2) and TRBJ2-2; D not resolved. The length of the CDR3 is 17 residues. Between the trimmed V and J ends, which lost 1 base and 4 bases, there was a span of 16 bases. CDR1 and CDR2 from the germline V gene are LGHDT and YNNKEL (reference sequence). CDR3: CASSQAGSVSPTGELFF. Here the CDR3 DNA reads TGTGCCAGCAGCCAAGCCGGGTCTGTTAGCCCCACCGGGGAGCTGTTTTTT.

V usage is TRBV5-4 and J usage is TRBJ1-2, with D maybe TRBD1 (5 bases). Germline CDR1 SGHNT, CDR2 YYREEE (reference sequence). The V end was cut by 0 bases, the J end by 8 bases, with 11 bases between. This CDR3 region has 13 residues. This CDR3 is CASSLVGAGGYTF. The CDR3 DNA sequence: TGTGCCAGCAGCTTGGTAGGGGCAGGGGGCTACACCTTC.

The rearrangement joins TRBV11-2 to TRBJ2-2, with TRBD1 as a possible D gene (5 bases). The germline V and J ends were trimmed by 5 bases and 5 bases, with 18 bases remaining between them. This CDR3 comprises 16 residues. Germline V gene data show CDR1 as SGHAT and CDR2 as FQNNGV. The CDR3 nucleotides are TGTGCCAGCAGCACTCTGGGTAGGGGTCGTACCGGGGAGCTGTTTTTT. Its protein is CASSTLGRGRTGELFF.

This chain joins TRBV5-1 and TRBJ2-5, with D perhaps TRBD1 (6 bases). V was clipped by 5 bases and J by 2 bases, with 13 bases between them. Germline V gene sequence: CDR1 SGHRS, CDR2 YFSETQ. The CDR3 length is 14 residues. The CDR3 region has the DNA TGCGCCAGCAGGGGCCTCACAGGGCAAGAGACCCAGTACTTC. It translates to CASRGLTGQETQYF.

The chain couples TRBV3-1 (or the pseudogene TRBV3-2) to TRBJ2-2; tentative D call: TRBD1 (6 bases). Per germline, CDR1 LGHDT and CDR2 YNNKEL (reference sequence). The ends were cut back, 4 bases at V and 1 base at J, with 10 bases in the middle. There are 15 residues in the CDR3. The CDR3 reads CASSRPGVNTGELFF. The CDR3 region has the DNA TGTGCCAGCAGCCGTCCAGGGGTGAACACCGGGGAGCTGTTTTTT.

The CDR3 loop reads CASSGGTGSTDTQYF. DNA for the CDR3: TGTGCCAGCAGCGGCGGGACAGGTAGCACAGATACGCAGTATTTT. The chain links TRBV11-3 to TRBJ2-3; 8 nucleotides agree with TRBD1. The CDR3 has 15 amino acids. The trim removed 5 bases at V and 0 bases at J, leaving 4 bases unmatched. CDR1 and CDR2 from the germline V gene are SGHNT and YENEEA.

As DNA, the CDR3 is TGCGCCAGCAGCTCTCCCGGACATACCTCCTACGAGCAGTACTTC. Protein sequence: CASSSPGHTSYEQYF. The rearrangement links TRBV4-1 to TRBJ2-7; perhaps TRBD1 as D (5 bases). V lost 5 bases, J lost 0 bases, and 14 bases lay in between. Germline V gene lookup returns CDR1 MGHRA and CDR2 YSYEKL. CDR3 length: 15 residues.

J is TRBJ2-1 and V is TRBV7-3; 11 bases are a match to TRBD1. Germline values: CDR1 SGHTA, CDR2 FQGTGA. There are 14 residues in the CDR3. Unmatched junction bases numbered 2, after V lost 4 bases and J lost 6 bases. CDR3 protein: CASSSGTGGNEQFF. Written as DNA, the CDR3 is TGTGCCAGCAGCTCCGGGACAGGGGGCAATGAGCAGTTCTTC.

The genes are TRBV28 and TRBJ2-5; D gene uncertain. Germline V gives CDR1 MDHEN, CDR2 SYDVKM. V gave up 7 bases and J gave up 3 bases, with 12 bases separating them. This CDR3 is built from 13 residues. This CDR3 is CASNAGGEETQYF. The CDR3 DNA reads as TGTGCCAGCAACGCTGGCGGAGAAGAGACCCAGTACTTC.

The V call is TRBV4-2, the J call TRBJ2-2, with a weak D call TRBD2 (6 bases). Trimming pared 1 base from V and 1 base from J, leaving 10 bases between. Germline lookup yields CDR1 LGHNA and CDR2 YNFKEQ. This CDR3 region has 16 residues. CDR3 in amino acids: CASSQGHSGNTGELFF. The CDR3 nucleotides are TGTGCCAGCAGCCAAGGCCATAGCGGGAACACCGGGGAGCTGTTTTTT.

V is TRBV5-1 and J is TRBJ2-3; 7 nucleotides agree with TRBD2. This CDR3 comprises 16 residues. Germline assignment: CDR1 SGHRS and CDR2 YFSETQ. With 3 bases clipped from V and 0 bases from J, the junction kept 7 bases outside the gene matches. The CDR3, as DNA: TGCGCCAGCAGCTCGGAGGGAGGGACTAGCACAGATACGCAGTATTTT. Amino acids: CASSSEGGTSTDTQYF.

The chain has TRBV4-1 and TRBJ1-1; possibly TRBD1 for D (5 bases). The CDR3 is 12 residues long. The germline V and J ends were trimmed by 2 bases and 6 bases, with 7 bases remaining between them. Per germline, CDR1 MGHRA and CDR2 YSYEKL. In DNA, the CDR3 is TGCGCCAGCAGCCAAACGGGGGCTGAAGCTTTCTTT. Protein sequence: CASSQTGAEAFF.

The rearrangement joins TRBV15 to TRBJ2-3, with D possibly TRBD2 on 5 matching bases. The germline V gene encodes CDR1 LNHNV and CDR2 YYDKDF (reference sequence). This CDR3 is 13 amino acids long. The CDR3 here is CAARGYSADTQYF. CDR3 DNA sequence: TGTGCGGCCCGGGGATACAGCGCAGATACGCAGTATTTT.

This rearrangement joins TRBV5-1 to TRBJ2-1; 12 bases map to TRBD1. CDR1 SGHRS and CDR2 YFSETQ come from the germline V gene. V gave up 4 bases and J gave up 7 bases; unmatched junction bases: 6. This CDR3 region has 15 residues. The CDR3 DNA sequence: TGCGCCAGCAGCCCGGGACAGGGGGCATGGAATGAGCAGTTCTTC. This translates into CASSPGQGAWNEQFF.

This chain links TRBV19 with TRBJ2-6; D perhaps matches TRBD1 (6 bases). The V and J ends lost 2 bases and 4 bases respectively, with 12 bases between them. The CDR3 loop spans 16 amino acids. CDR1 LNHDA and CDR2 SQIVND come from the germline V gene (reference sequence). CDR3 sequence: CASSITLGAGANVLTF. The CDR3 DNA follows: TGTGCCAGTAGTATAACGTTGGGGGCGGGGGCCAACGTCCTGACTTTC.

This clone was counted once. The chain joins TRBV20-1 to TRBJ2-1; the D gene is possibly TRBD2 (5 bases). The CDR3 extends over 11 amino acids. Germline CDR1 and CDR2: DFQATT and SNEGSKA (reference sequence). Trimming removed 3 bases at V and 7 bases at J, with 7 bases between. CDR3 coding DNA: TGCAGTGCTAGGCCGGGGAATGAGCAGTTCTTC. This sequence encodes CSARPGNEQFF.

The CDR3 nucleotides read TGCGCCAGCAGCCAAGTAGGAGTGAGTTCAGATACGCAGTATTTT. Translated, it gives CASSQVGVSSDTQYF. The gene calls are TRBV4-1 and TRBJ2-3; D is uncertain. Deletions cut 1 base from V and 4 bases from J, with 12 bases between. The CDR3 is 15 residues long. CDR1 and CDR2 (germline): MGHRA, YSYEKL.

The chain is built from TRBV18 and TRBJ1-5; D is unclear. The CDR3 is 13 residues long. Per the germline V gene, CDR1 is KGHSH and CDR2 is LQKENI. Trimming removed 3 bases at V and 4 bases at J, with 7 bases between. CDR3 in DNA: TGTGCCAGCTCACCCGACTTGAATCAGCCCCAGCATTTT. As protein: CASSPDLNQPQHF.

The chain couples TRBV19 to TRBJ1-4; D call uncertain. There are 8 residues in the CDR3. V was pared by 11 bases and J by 10 bases, with 5 bases between. CDR1 LNHDA and CDR2 SQIVND come from the germline V gene (reference sequence). CDR3 amino acids: CAGGKLFF. The CDR3 DNA is TGTGCCGGCGGAAAACTGTTTTTT.

This rearrangement joins TRBV7-8 to TRBJ2-5; 7 positions match TRBD2. Germline CDR1 SGHVS, CDR2 FQNEAQ. This CDR3 is 15 amino acids long. The junction had 4 bases not matched to a gene; V was cut back by 3 bases and J by 0 bases. DNA of the CDR3: TGTGCCAGCAGCTTCGGGACTATATACCAAGAGACCCAGTACTTC. Encoded protein: CASSFGTIYQETQYF. The variable domain in full, with the rest retrieved from reference TRBV7-8 and TRBJ2-5, is GAGVSQSPRYKVAKRGQDVALRCDPISGHVSLFWYQQALGQGPEFLTYFQNEAQLDKSGLPSDRFFAERPEGSVSTLKIQRTQQEDSAVYLCASSFGTIYQETQYFGPGTRLLVL.

V is TRBV19 and J is TRBJ1-1; tentatively, D is TRBD1 (5 bases). Germline V gene lookup returns CDR1 LNHDA and CDR2 SQIVND (reference sequence). Trimming cost V 3 bases and J 4 bases, with 12 bases left between them. This CDR3 comprises 14 residues. CDR3 sequence reads: CASSISGRVTEAFF. The CDR3 bases are TGTGCCAGTAGTATTTCAGGGAGGGTCACTGAAGCTTTCTTT.

The chain carries TRBV5-8 and TRBJ1-4, with a tentative D call TRBD1 (5 bases). The length of the CDR3 is 13 residues. From germline, CDR1 is SGHTS and CDR2 YDEGEE. V was trimmed by 0 bases and J by 9 bases, leaving 9 bases between them. CDR3 DNA sequence: TGTGCCAGCAGCTTGGTTGGGGCCCAAAAACTGTTTTTT. Protein product: CASSLVGAQKLFF.

The chain recombines TRBV27 with TRBJ2-7; 11 bases line up with TRBD2. The length of the CDR3 is 16 residues. Losses at the gene ends were 6 bases for V and 0 bases for J; bases not matched to a gene: 7. CDR1 and CDR2 from the germline V gene are MNHEY and SMNVEV (reference sequence). CDR3 bases: TGTGCCAGCAGACGGACTAGCGGGTACAGCTCCTACGAGCAGTACTTC. This gives the protein CASRRTSGYSSYEQYF.